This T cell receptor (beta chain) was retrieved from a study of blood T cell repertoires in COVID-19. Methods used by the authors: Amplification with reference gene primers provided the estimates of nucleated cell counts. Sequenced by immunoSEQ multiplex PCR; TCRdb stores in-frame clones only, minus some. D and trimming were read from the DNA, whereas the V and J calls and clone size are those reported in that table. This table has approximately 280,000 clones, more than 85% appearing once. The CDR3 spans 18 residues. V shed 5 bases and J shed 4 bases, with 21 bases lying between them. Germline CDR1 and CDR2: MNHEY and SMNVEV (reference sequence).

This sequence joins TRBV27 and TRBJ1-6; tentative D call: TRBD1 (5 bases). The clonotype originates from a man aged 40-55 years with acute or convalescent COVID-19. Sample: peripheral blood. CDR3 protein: CASSHPRSREGYNSPLHF. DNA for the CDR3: TGTGCCAGCAGTCACCCCCGGAGCAGGGAAGGATATAATTCACCCCTCCACTTT.